This T cell receptor beta chain originates from a study of shared clonotypes between healthy human individuals. Across the study: Those who served as donors were a couple of women and a few men between the ages of 18 and 49.

Profiled with immunoSEQ multiplex PCR; TCRdb holds only in-frame clones, not every one. The data hold approximately 740,000 clones, with about 74% observed a single time. This CDR3 has 14 amino acids. Trimming shortened V by 2 bases and J by 2 bases, and 11 bases separated the two germline ends. Germline assignment: CDR1 SGHTS and CDR2 YDEGEE. The sample comprised memory CD4+ T cells sorted from blood. Noted subset: CD45RA-negative fraction. This TCR was recovered from a woman aged 25 to 45 in good health. The gene calls are TRBV5-8 and TRBJ2-7; no definite D call. The CDR3 reads CASSLSRHAYEQYF. CDR3 in DNA: TGTGCCAGCAGCTTATCCCGACATGCCTACGAGCAGTACTTC.